The rows below give T cell receptor beta chains drawn from one sample of a study of cytomegalovirus exposure and HLA in healthy donors. Some clones are missing from TCRdb's copy, which holds only in-frame ones; the method was immunoSEQ multiplex PCR. The top ten clones hold approximately 3% of a sample with about 120,000 clones, 75% of them seen once. The sequencing sample was made of PBMCs. All receptors come from a woman aged 35 to 49 in good health and CMV-seropositive. The CDR3 runs from the conserved cysteine through the conserved F or W. The order of the fields is J gene, V gene, CDR3 protein.

TRBJ2-6	TRBV7-6	CASSPRQGADGANVLTF
TRBJ2-7	TRBV7-8	CASSRPGQTSDEQYF
TRBJ2-7	TRBV5-1	CASSPGQVREQYF
TRBJ2-7	TRBV13	CASSLLAAPSYEQYF
TRBJ2-7	TRBV2	CASSEPGTTGF
TRBJ1-2	TRBV19	CASGGTARGYTF
TRBJ1-1	TRBV5-1	CASSPGQGFNTEAFF
TRBJ2-2	TRBV6-5	CASRGSGELFF
TRBJ1-2	TRBV7-2	CASRAGTGGAYGYTF
TRBJ2-3	TRBV7-9	CASSLEPSGAYTQYF
TRBJ2-3	TRBV9	CASSSGLAGDNTQYF
TRBJ2-3	TRBV2	CASSLGQGAWDTQYF
TRBJ1-1	TRBV7-2	CASSFRPRSTEAFF
TRBJ1-1	TRBV4-3	CASSLDRGTEAFF
TRBJ1-1	TRBV6-5	CASSYSKQANTEAFF
TRBJ2-7	TRBV5-8	CASSLGQGNGEQYF
TRBJ2-1	TRBV4-2	CASSQEAGGQNEQFF
TRBJ1-5	TRBV28	CATLTGDQPQHF